Listed below are T cell receptor beta chains from one sample, sequenced in a study of blood T cell repertoires in COVID-19. Method: immunoSEQ multiplex PCR; TCRdb's copy keeps in-frame clones and lacks some. The top ten clones hold roughly 6.4% of a sample with approximately 22,000 clones, approximately 88% of them seen once. The sequencing input was peripheral blood. These receptors all stem from a human donor in a cohort sampled during active COVID-19. The CDR3 runs from the conserved cysteine through the conserved F or W. A D gene is named only where the DNA matches it firmly. Clone size is given for some rows only: seen once, a few or many times, or a class if the clone is expanded.

TRBJ2-7 | TRBD2 | TRBV15 | - | CATSRSSGRDYEQYF | TGTGCCACCAGCAGATCTAGCGGGAGGGACTACGAGCAGTACTTC
TRBJ1-4 | TRBD1 | TRBV20-1 | - | CSASRQGDEKLFF | TGCAGTGCTAGTAGACAGGGAGATGAAAAACTGTTTTTT
TRBJ2-5 | TRBD1 | TRBV28 | - | CASSGRDRGQETQYF | TGTGCCAGCAGTGGCCGGGACAGGGGGCAGGAGACCCAGTACTTC
TRBJ1-6 | - | TRBV6-2/TRBV6-3 | few | CASSSGDSPLHF | TGTGCCAGCAGTTCGGGAGATTCACCCCTCCACTTT
TRBJ1-2 | TRBD1 | TRBV30 | - | CAWNIRGGYTF | TGTGCCTGGAATATCAGGGGGGGCTACACCTTC
TRBJ1-6 | - | TRBV28 | few | CASNHRRQTLKEVGSPLHF | TGTGCCAGCAACCATAGGAGGCAGACCCTAAAGGAAGTAGGTTCACCCCTCCACTTT
TRBJ2-1 | - | TRBV29-1 | - | CRPPPRRGNEQFF | TGCAGACCTCCGCCACGGAGGGGCAATGAGCAGTTCTTC
TRBJ1-5 | - | TRBV7-6 | - | CASSLEGRRGSQPQHF | TGTGCCAGCAGCCTAGAGGGTCGGCGAGGGAGTCAGCCCCAGCATTTT
TRBJ2-5 | - | TRBV4-1 | once | CASSQVPSREQETQYF | TGCGCCAGCAGCCAGGTCCCCTCCCGGGAGCAAGAGACCCAGTACTTC
TRBJ2-1 | - | TRBV30 | - | CAWSLTGEGEQFF | TGTGCCTGGAGTTTGACAGGGGAGGGTGAGCAGTTCTTC
TRBJ1-5 | - | TRBV28 | - | CASSLGQWQHF | TGTGCCAGCAGTTTAGGACAGTGGCAGCATTTT
TRBJ1-6 | - | TRBV28 | - | CASSFRRNNSPLHF | TGTGCCAGCAGTTTTAGGCGGAACAATTCACCCCTCCACTTT
TRBJ1-2 | TRBD1 | TRBV30 | - | CAWRDRGGYTF | TGTGCCTGGAGAGACAGGGGTGGCTACACCTTC
TRBJ2-7 | - | TRBV15 | - | CATSSSGVNYEQYF | TGTGCCACCAGCAGCTCGGGGGTTAACTACGAGCAGTACTTC
TRBJ1-2 | TRBD1 | TRBV23-1 | - | CASSQTPGTVYRGYTF | TGCGCCAGCAGTCAAACCCCCGGGACAGTCTACCGGGGCTACACCTTC
TRBJ1-1 | - | TRBV5-1 | few | CASSLADRTEAFF | TGCGCCAGCAGCTTGGCCGACAGGACAGAAGCTTTCTTT
TRBJ2-6 | - | TRBV5-6 | once | CASSQEARAGANVLTF | TGTGCCAGCAGTCAAGAGGCCAGGGCTGGGGCCAACGTCCTGACTTTC
TRBJ1-1 | - | TRBV27 | - | CASSLFGGSTEAFF | TGTGCCAGCAGTTTATTCGGGGGTAGCACTGAAGCTTTCTTT
TRBJ1-4 | - | TRBV19 | - | CASSISGEKLFF | TGTGCCAGTAGCATCTCAGGGGAAAAACTGTTTTTT
TRBJ1-6 | - | TRBV28 | - | CASRAGFNSPLHF | TGTGCCAGCAGGGCAGGGTTTAATTCACCCCTCCACTTT
TRBJ2-7 | - | TRBV21-1 | - | CASSKGKKGAVNEQYF | TGTGCCAGCAGCAAAGGCAAAAAGGGGGCGGTCAACGAGCAGTACTTC
TRBJ2-3 | - | TRBV30 | - | CAWGEVPSTDTQYF | TGTGCCTGGGGTGAGGTCCCTAGCACAGATACGCAGTATTTT
TRBJ1-6 | - | TRBV5-6 | - | CASSFGQGGSYNSPLHF | TGTGCCAGCAGCTTTGGGCAGGGCGGCTCCTATAATTCACCCCTCCACTTT
TRBJ1-2 | TRBD1 | TRBV9 | - | CASTPTGTANYGYTF | TGTGCCAGCACCCCCACCGGGACAGCAAACTATGGCTACACCTTC
TRBJ1-1 | - | TRBV15 | - | CATSRPLDREAFF | TGTGCCACCAGCCGGCCACTAGACAGGGAAGCTTTCTTT
TRBJ2-7 | - | TRBV5-4 | - | CASSSGQTYEQYF | TGTGCCAGCAGCTCGGGACAAACCTACGAGCAGTACTTC
TRBJ1-5 | - | TRBV28 | - | CASRLRGGARNQPQHF | TGTGCCAGCAGATTGCGCGGAGGGGCGAGGAATCAGCCCCAGCATTTT
TRBJ1-1 | - | TRBV7-9 | - | CASSLGAANTEAFF | TGTGCCAGCAGCTTAGGTGCGGCGAACACTGAAGCTTTCTTT
TRBJ2-7 | TRBD1 | TRBV28 | - | CASTNHQGTDEQYF | TGTGCCAGCACGAACCATCAGGGGACAGACGAGCAGTACTTC
TRBJ1-2 | - | TRBV29-1 | - | CSVEDNSYGYTF | TGCAGCGTTGAGGATAACAGCTATGGCTACACCTTC
TRBJ1-2 | - | TRBV19 | once | CASSIEAGAGYTF | TGTGCCAGTAGTATAGAAGCGGGCGCTGGCTACACCTTC
TRBJ1-1 | TRBD1 | TRBV28 | - | CASSVQGTEAFF | TGTGCCAGCAGTGTACAGGGGACTGAAGCTTTCTTT
TRBJ2-3 | TRBD2 | TRBV9 | - | CASSVWELAGRKGTDTQYF | TGTGCCAGCAGCGTGTGGGAACTAGCGGGAAGAAAAGGCACAGATACGCAGTATTTT
TRBJ2-7 | TRBD1 | TRBV7-2 | - | CASSIGQAREQYF | TGTGCCAGCAGCATTGGACAGGCGCGCGAGCAGTACTTC